These 25 T cell receptor beta chains came from one sample sequenced in a study of cytomegalovirus exposure and HLA in healthy donors. Both 60 Vbeta primers and 13 Jbeta primers went into the PCR. Method: immunoSEQ multiplex PCR; TCRdb's copy keeps in-frame clones and lacks some. This sample has approximately 110,000 clones, with roughly 67% found just once. Sequences were obtained from PBMCs. The receptors derive from a man aged 35-49 years in good health and CMV-seronegative.

DNA for the CDR3: TGTGCCAGCAGCCCGAGCGGGGGGTCCCCAGATACGCAGTATTTT. This encodes CASSPSGGSPDTQYF. J is TRBJ2-3 and V is TRBV6-5, with 9 bases lining up with TRBD2. The CDR3 extends over 15 amino acids. The J segment lost 4 bases and the V segment lost 6 bases, leaving 8 bases of the junction unmatched. Germline V CDR1 and CDR2: MNHEY, SVGAGI.

V and J are TRBV6-1 and TRBJ1-4; no reliable D call. The CDR3 covers 13 residues. V dropped 4 bases and J dropped 8 bases, with 11 bases sitting between them. CDR1 is MNHNS, CDR2 SASEGT, per germline. The CDR3 bases are TGTGCCAGCAGTGCTTATATGACAGAAAAACTGTTTTTT. Translating gives CASSAYMTEKLFF.

This clone was seen only once. CDR3 residues: CASSTSGPTEAFF. The CDR3 DNA reads as TGTGCCAGCAGTACTTCAGGGCCCACTGAAGCTTTCTTT. This chain joins TRBV6-4 and TRBJ1-1; the D gene is possibly TRBD1 (5 bases). CDR1 MRHNA and CDR2 SNTAGT come from the germline V gene. The CDR3 sequence is 13 residues long. V lost 5 bases to trimming and J lost 4 bases, with 11 bases between them.

V usage is TRBV19 and J usage is TRBJ1-4; perhaps TRBD1 as D (5 bases). This CDR3 is 15 amino acids long. The germline V and J ends were trimmed by 4 bases and 5 bases, with 14 bases remaining between them. CDR1 is LNHDA and CDR2 is SQIVND in the germline V gene (reference sequence). The CDR3 loop reads CASSTGRILNEKLFF. In DNA, the CDR3 is TGTGCCAGTAGTACAGGGAGGATCCTGAATGAAAAACTGTTTTTT.

V usage is TRBV6-6 and J usage is TRBJ1-4; no clear D. This CDR3 is built from 12 residues. Germline lookup yields CDR1 MNHNY and CDR2 SVGAGI (reference sequence). The V and J ends lost 5 bases and 7 bases respectively, with 8 bases between them. The CDR3 DNA sequence: TGTGCCAGCAGTCCACATTCTGAAAAACTGTTTTTT. The encoded protein is CASSPHSEKLFF.

The chain joins TRBV19 to TRBJ1-3; perhaps TRBD1 as D (6 bases). V was trimmed by 7 bases and J by 0 bases, leaving 28 bases between them. This CDR3 is 20 amino acids long. Germline values: CDR1 LNHDA, CDR2 SQIVND (reference sequence). CDR3: CASTPGGQHMMSFSGNTIYF. CDR3 nucleotides: TGTGCCAGTACCCCCGGCGGACAGCATATGATGTCCTTCTCTGGAAACACCATATATTTT.

The chain employs TRBV5-1 and TRBJ2-3; 10 bases are shared with TRBD2. The CDR3 sequence is 16 residues long. V lost 0 bases, J lost 1 base, and 2 bases stayed unmatched. Germline CDR1 is SGHRS and CDR2 is YFSETQ. This CDR3 reads CASSLEGTSGTDTQYF. As DNA, the CDR3 is TGCGCCAGCAGCTTGGAAGGGACTAGCGGCACAGATACGCAGTATTTT.

This clone was picked up a small number of times. The chain has TRBV10-3 and TRBJ2-7, with 8 bases aligning to TRBD1. The CDR3 is 14 amino acids. The germline gives CDR1 ENHRY, CDR2 SYGVKD. The J segment lost 2 bases and the V segment lost 3 bases, leaving 3 bases of the junction unmatched. For the CDR3, the DNA is TGTGCCATCAGTGACAGGGGGCTTCCCTACGAGCAGTACTTC. Its translation: CAISDRGLPYEQYF.

V is TRBV7-8 and J is TRBJ1-3; D gene uncertain. Per the germline V gene, CDR1 is SGHVS and CDR2 is FQNEAQ. Trimming took off 0 bases at V and 2 bases at J, with 11 bases between the two ends. The CDR3 is 16 residues long. The CDR3 DNA is TGTGCCAGCAGCTTAGCGCTAGACGCCACTGGAAACACCATATATTTT. It yields the protein CASSLALDATGNTIYF. The entire variable domain, with the rest obtained from reference TRBV7-8 and TRBJ1-3, is as follows: GAGVSQSPRYKVAKRGQDVALRCDPISGHVSLFWYQQALGQGPEFLTYFQNEAQLDKSGLPSDRFFAERPEGSVSTLKIQRTQQEDSAVYLCASSLALDATGNTIYFGEGSWLTVV.

This clone has just a few counts. A junction boundary mismatches the germline segment, possibly from a read error. The V call is TRBV6-6, the J call TRBJ2-1; 9 nucleotides match TRBD1. Germline V gives CDR1 MNHNY, CDR2 SVGAGI (reference sequence). The CDR3 runs 13 residues. The CDR3 nucleotides read TGTGCCAGCAGTCCGCAGAGACAGGGGGGTTTGGTCTTC. Translating it yields CASSPQRQGGLVF.

V gene TRBV5-1 combines with J gene TRBJ2-2; 8 positions match TRBD1. CDR3 size: 15 residues. Germline V CDR1 and CDR2: SGHRS, YFSETQ. Trimming at V came to 4 bases and at J to 5 bases, leaving 7 bases not matched to a gene. The CDR3 bases are TGCGCCAGCAGCCCCGGACAGGGCGGAACCGGGGAGCTGTTTTTT. This encodes CASSPGQGGTGELFF. The whole variable domain, filled in from reference TRBV5-1 and TRBJ2-2, reads KAGVTQTPRYLIKTRGQQVTLSCSPISGHRSVSWYQQTPGQGLQFLFEYFSETQRNKGNFPGRFSGRQFSNSRSEMNVSTLELGDSALYLCASSPGQGGTGELFFGEGSRLTVL.

The chain recombines TRBV5-6 with TRBJ2-4, with TRBD1 as a possible D gene (6 bases). CDR1 and CDR2 (germline): SGHDT, YYEEEE. The CDR3 contains 15 residues. V was cut by 0 bases and J by 9 bases, with 16 bases left in between. In DNA, the CDR3 is TGTGCCAGCAGCTTGGTGGCAGGGCAGGGGAGCATTCAGTACTTC. It yields the protein CASSLVAGQGSIQYF.

The chain has TRBV19 and TRBJ1-1, with 7 bases lining up with TRBD1. CDR1 is LNHDA, CDR2 SQIVND, per germline (reference sequence). The V gene end was trimmed by 6 bases and the J gene end by 5 bases; junction bases not matched to a gene: 6. The length of the CDR3 is 13 residues. The CDR3 here is CASSQNRGTEAFF. CDR3 bases: TGTGCCAGTAGCCAGAACAGGGGAACTGAAGCTTTCTTT.

CDR3 nucleotides: TGTGCCAGCAGCTCCGGTCGGAGGCAGGGGCAGGGCGAGCAGTACTTC. It translates to CASSSGRRQGQGEQYF. The rearrangement uses TRBV7-9 and TRBJ2-7; tentative D call: TRBD1 (6 bases). This CDR3 is 16 amino acids long. With 4 bases removed from V and 6 bases from J, the gap between germline ends came to 22 bases. Germline loops: CDR1 SEHNR, CDR2 FQNEAQ (reference sequence).

V usage is TRBV30 and J usage is TRBJ1-2; no reliable D call. Trimming left V 5 bases short and J 4 bases short, with 8 bases between. This CDR3 is 11 amino acids long. CDR1 and CDR2 (germline): GTSNPN, SVGIG (reference sequence). CDR3 protein: CAWATLYGYTF. The DNA of the CDR3 is TGTGCCTGGGCAACTCTCTATGGCTACACCTTC. Looking up the rest from reference TRBV30 and TRBJ1-2 gives the full variable domain: SQTIHQWPATLVQPVGSPLSLECTVEGTSNPNLYWYRQAAGRGLQLLFYSVGIGQISSEVPQNLSASRPQDRQFILSSKKLLLSDSGFYLCAWATLYGYTFGSGTRLTVV.

The chain employs TRBV7-3 and TRBJ2-3, with 12 bases lining up with TRBD2. This CDR3 is 14 amino acids long. V lost 5 bases, J lost 8 bases, and 5 bases stayed unmatched. Per germline, CDR1 SGHTA and CDR2 FQGTGA. This chain's CDR3 is CASSASGGAGTQYF. CDR3 coding DNA: TGTGCCAGCAGCGCTAGCGGGGGGGCGGGTACGCAGTATTTT. Together with reference TRBV7-3 and TRBJ2-3, the CDR3 gives the full variable domain: GAGVSQTPSNKVTEKGKYVELRCDPISGHTALYWYRQSLGQGPEFLIYFQGTGAADDSGLPNDRFFAVRPEGSVSTLKIQRTERGDSAVYLCASSASGGAGTQYFGPGTRLTVL.

A few counts support this clone. The CDR3 reads CASSYSTSGSQETQYF. The CDR3 DNA reads TGTGCCAGCAGTTACTCTACTAGCGGGTCCCAAGAGACCCAGTACTTC. V is TRBV6-5 and J is TRBJ2-5, with TRBD2 matching over 9 bases. With 0 bases clipped from V and 1 base from J, the junction kept 3 bases outside the gene matches. The CDR3 is 16 residues long. Germline V CDR1 and CDR2: MNHEY, SVGAGI.

The chain uses TRBV5-6 and TRBJ1-5, with 8 nucleotides matching TRBD1. CDR3 length: 15 residues. Unmatched junction bases numbered 9, after V lost 3 bases and J lost 7 bases. Germline V gene lookup returns CDR1 SGHDT and CDR2 YYEEEE. The CDR3 DNA reads as TGTGCCAGCAGCTACCGACAGGGGCTCAACCAGCCCCAGCATTTT. It is translated as CASSYRQGLNQPQHF.

The rearrangement links TRBV19 to TRBJ1-1; tentative D call: TRBD1 (6 bases). Germline CDR1 and CDR2: LNHDA and SQIVND (reference sequence). CDR3 length equals 15 residues. Trimming left V 7 bases short and J 1 base short, with 16 bases between. The CDR3: CASTNVTGWNTEAFF. CDR3 DNA: TGTGCCAGTACTAATGTGACAGGCTGGAACACTGAAGCTTTCTTT.

The chain uses TRBV27 and TRBJ2-7; 7 bases line up with TRBD1. With V trimmed by 3 bases and J by 5 bases, 10 bases remained unmatched. Germline V CDR1 and CDR2: MNHEY, SMNVEV (reference sequence). CDR3 length: 15 residues. Written as DNA, the CDR3 is TGTGCCAGCAGTTTTTCCAGGGGGTTAAGTAACGAGCAGTACTTC. Its translation is CASSFSRGLSNEQYF.

This sequence joins TRBV18 and TRBJ2-7; D is undetermined. Deletions cut 4 bases from V and 1 base from J, with 5 bases between. The CDR3 totals 12 residues. The V gene's germline CDR1 is KGHSH and CDR2 LQKENI. In DNA, the CDR3 is TGTGCCAGCTCACTACAGTCCTACGAGCAGTACTTC. Protein product: CASSLQSYEQYF. The full variable domain, with the rest looked up from reference TRBV18 and TRBJ2-7, is NAGVMQNPRHLVRRRGQEARLRCSPMKGHSHVYWYRQLPEEGLKFMVYLQKENIIDESGMPKERFSAEFPKEGPSILRIQQVVRGDSAAYFCASSLQSYEQYFGPGTRLTVT.

The chain uses TRBV5-4 and TRBJ2-5; perhaps TRBD2 as D (6 bases). The V gene's germline CDR1 is SGHNT and CDR2 YYREEE (reference sequence). With 0 bases removed from V and 5 bases from J, the gap between germline ends came to 14 bases. The CDR3 runs 15 residues. The CDR3 nucleotides are TGTGCCAGCAGCTTGGATGTGGGGGGACGGGAGACCCAGTACTTC. As protein: CASSLDVGGRETQYF.

This rearrangement joins TRBV7-6 to TRBJ2-2; D possibly corresponds to TRBD2 (5 bases). Looked up from germline, CDR1 is SGHVS and CDR2 is FNYEAQ. CDR3 length equals 17 residues. The V gene lost 1 base and the J gene lost 3 bases, with 15 bases spanning the gap. CDR3 sequence reads: CASSLDLGDVDTGELFF. In DNA, the CDR3 is TGTGCCAGCAGCTTAGATTTGGGAGACGTAGACACCGGGGAGCTGTTTTTT.

The chain carries TRBV4-2 and TRBJ2-2; the match to TRBD1 covers 8 bases. The CDR3 covers 14 residues. Germline trimming cut 7 bases from V and 4 bases from J; bases unmatched to any gene: 5. Germline CDR1 and CDR2: LGHNA and YNFKEQ. The CDR3 spells CASNGQGGTGELFF. For the CDR3, the DNA is TGTGCCAGCAACGGACAGGGTGGCACCGGGGAGCTGTTTTTT.

CDR3 bases: TGTGCCAGCACAAAAGGGCAGGGTCGCTACGAGCAGTACTTC. Amino acid sequence: CASTKGQGRYEQYF. The chain couples TRBV2 to TRBJ2-7; possible D gene TRBD1, 5 bases. The CDR3 length is 14 residues. Germline CDR1 SNHLY, CDR2 FYNNEI. Between the trimmed V and J ends, which lost 7 bases and 3 bases, there was a span of 16 bases.